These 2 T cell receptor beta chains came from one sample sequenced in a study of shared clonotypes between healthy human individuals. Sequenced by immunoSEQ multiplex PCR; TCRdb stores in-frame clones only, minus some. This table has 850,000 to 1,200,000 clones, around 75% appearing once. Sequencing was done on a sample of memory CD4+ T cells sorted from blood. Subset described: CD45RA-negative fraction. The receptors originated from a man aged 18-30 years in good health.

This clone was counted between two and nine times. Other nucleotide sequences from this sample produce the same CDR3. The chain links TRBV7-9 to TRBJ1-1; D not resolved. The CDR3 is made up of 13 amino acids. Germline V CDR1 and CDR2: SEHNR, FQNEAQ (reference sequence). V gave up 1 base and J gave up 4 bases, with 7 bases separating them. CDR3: CASSLGTSTEAFF. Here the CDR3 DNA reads TGTGCCAGCAGCTTAGGTACGAGCACTGAAGCTTTCTTT. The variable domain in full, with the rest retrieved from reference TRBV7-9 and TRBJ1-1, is DTGVSQNPRHKITKRGQNVTFRCDPISEHNRLYWYRQTLGQGPEFLTYFQNEAQLEKSRLLSDRFSAERPKGSFSTLEIQRTEQGDSAMYLCASSLGTSTEAFFGQGTRLTVV.

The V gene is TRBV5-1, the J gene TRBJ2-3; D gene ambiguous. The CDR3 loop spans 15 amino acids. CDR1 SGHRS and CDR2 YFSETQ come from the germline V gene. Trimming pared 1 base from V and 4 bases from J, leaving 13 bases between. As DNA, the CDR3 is TGCGCCAGCAGCTTGAGTTCCCAAGAAGCAGATACGCAGTATTTT. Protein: CASSLSSQEADTQYF.